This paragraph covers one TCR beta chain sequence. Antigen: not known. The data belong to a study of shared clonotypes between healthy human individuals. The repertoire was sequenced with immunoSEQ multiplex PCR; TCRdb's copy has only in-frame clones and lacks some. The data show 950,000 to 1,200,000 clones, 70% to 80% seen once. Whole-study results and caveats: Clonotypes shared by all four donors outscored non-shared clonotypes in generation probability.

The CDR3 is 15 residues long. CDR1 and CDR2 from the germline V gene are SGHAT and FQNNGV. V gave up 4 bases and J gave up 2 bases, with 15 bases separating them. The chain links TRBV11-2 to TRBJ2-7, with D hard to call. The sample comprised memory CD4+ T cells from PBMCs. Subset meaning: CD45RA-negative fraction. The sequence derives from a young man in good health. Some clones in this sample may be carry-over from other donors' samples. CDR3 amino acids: CASSYSVHLTYEQYF. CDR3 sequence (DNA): TGTGCCAGCAGCTACTCAGTCCATCTCACCTACGAGCAGTACTTC. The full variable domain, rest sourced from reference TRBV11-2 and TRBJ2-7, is EAGVAQSPRYKIIEKRQSVAFWCNPISGHATLYWYQQILGQGPKLLIQFQNNGVVDDSQLPKDRFSAERLKGVDSTLKIQPAKLEDSAVYLCASSYSVHLTYEQYFGPGTRLTVT.